A selection of T cell receptor beta chains follows, all from one sample in a study of T cell responses to AZD1222 COVID-19 vaccine. Profiled with immunoSEQ multiplex PCR; TCRdb holds only in-frame clones, not every one. This table has under 200,000 clones, more than 75% appearing once. The sample in question was peripheral blood, obtained on day 0 of MenACWY control vaccination. Receptors originate from an adult in good health. CDR3s include the opening cysteine and the closing phenylalanine or tryptophan. Each record gives: CDR3 protein, V gene.

CDR3: CASSTQGAFDEQYF; V: TRBV7-8
CDR3: CASSILQGGGNQPQHF; V: TRBV19
CDR3: CASSYEAGRGEQYF; V: TRBV6-5
CDR3: CASSYGGTIYGYTF; V: TRBV6-2/TRBV6-3
CDR3: CASSPLDQPQHF; V: TRBV7-6
CDR3: CASSASQGFYGYTF; V: TRBV9
CDR3: CASSAAGARSNEKLFF; V: TRBV3-1/TRBV3-2
CDR3: CAVHSGANVLTF; V: TRBV29-1
CDR3: CASSGPGQDNSPLHF; V: TRBV9
CDR3: CASIRQGSGANVLTF; V: TRBV2
CDR3: CASSQNRQGNSPLHF; V: TRBV3-1/TRBV3-2
CDR3: CASSFRWEAFF; V: TRBV28
CDR3: CASSRDSGGAYEQYF; V: TRBV14
CDR3: CASSFGTQDSNQPQHF; V: TRBV5-1
CDR3: CASSLDQAWEQFF; V: TRBV7-2
CDR3: CSVVGLAEVYEQYF; V: TRBV29-1
CDR3: CASSLSSTGTEGYTF; V: TRBV28
CDR3: CSARIGNEQFF; V: TRBV20-1
CDR3: CASSLNQWWGWYF; V: TRBV28
CDR3: CASSQEQGTDTQYF; V: TRBV3-1/TRBV3-2
CDR3: CASSLDSTRANTGELFF; V: TRBV11-2
CDR3: CASSSKGYTF; V: TRBV21-1
CDR3: CAWSKVTEAFF; V: TRBV30
CDR3: CAWRPSGGYTF; V: TRBV30
CDR3: CASKLGANQETQYF; V: TRBV7-9
CDR3: CASSLTENYGYTF; V: TRBV5-5
CDR3: CASSFSFWNEQFF; V: TRBV5-8
CDR3: CASSPLAGGPPGELFF; V: TRBV18
CDR3: CSVDDRGGTDTQYF; V: TRBV29-1
CDR3: CASNEGQDNTDTQYF; V: TRBV9
CDR3: CATQLDRGYNSPLHF; V: TRBV15
CDR3: CASSPDRQGGYTF; V: TRBV7-2
CDR3: CASKWGGTGNTEAFF; V: TRBV28
CDR3: CASRVGVQGYTF; V: TRBV28
CDR3: CASSPYVTGGEQFF; V: TRBV28
CDR3: CASSLGRAYEQYF; V: TRBV28
CDR3: CASSDSGRGYEQYF; V: TRBV2
CDR3: CASSLVFGQRGNTIYF; V: TRBV28
CDR3: CASSEDVPGGDEQFF; V: TRBV2
CDR3: CASSQALLGNTIYF; V: TRBV14
CDR3: CAWSVKSSYEQYF; V: TRBV30
CDR3: CATSRDRASNQPQHF; V: TRBV15
CDR3: CASSLPSGVTEQYF; V: TRBV7-3
CDR3: CASSLETYEQYF; V: TRBV5-5
CDR3: CATQGHTEAFF; V: TRBV6-5
CDR3: CATGTSGGLTDTQYF; V: TRBV19